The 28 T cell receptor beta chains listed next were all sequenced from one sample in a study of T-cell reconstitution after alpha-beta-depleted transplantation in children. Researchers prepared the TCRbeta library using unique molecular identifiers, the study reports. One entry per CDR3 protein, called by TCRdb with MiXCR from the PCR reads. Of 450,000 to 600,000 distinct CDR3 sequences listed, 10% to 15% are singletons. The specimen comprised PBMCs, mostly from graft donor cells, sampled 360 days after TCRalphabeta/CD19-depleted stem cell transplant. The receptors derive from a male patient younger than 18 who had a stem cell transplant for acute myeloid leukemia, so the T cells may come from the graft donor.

CDR3 in amino acids: CASSPRQVRTYNEQFF. CDR3 DNA: TGTGCCAGCAGCCCCCGACAGGTTCGCACCTACAATGAGCAGTTCTTC. This chain connects TRBV7-9 to TRBJ2-1, with D possibly being TRBD1 (6 bases). Germline loops: CDR1 SEHNR, CDR2 FQNEAQ (reference sequence). The ends were cut back, 5 bases at V and 2 bases at J, with 16 bases in the middle. The CDR3 has 16 residues.

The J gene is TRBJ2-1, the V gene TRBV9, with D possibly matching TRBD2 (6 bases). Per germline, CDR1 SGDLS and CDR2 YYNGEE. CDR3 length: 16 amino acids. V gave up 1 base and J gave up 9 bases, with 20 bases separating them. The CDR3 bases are TGTGCCAGCAGCGTATCCCCCGGAGGGCCCGTCAGTGAGCAGTTCTTC. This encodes CASSVSPGGPVSEQFF.

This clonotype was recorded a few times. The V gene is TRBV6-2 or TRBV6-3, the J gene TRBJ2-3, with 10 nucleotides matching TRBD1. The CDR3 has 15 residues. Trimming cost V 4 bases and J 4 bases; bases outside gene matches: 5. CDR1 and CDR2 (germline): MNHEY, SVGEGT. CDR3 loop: CASSLRQGAPDTQYF. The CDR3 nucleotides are TGTGCCAGCAGTTTGCGACAGGGGGCTCCAGATACGCAGTATTTT.

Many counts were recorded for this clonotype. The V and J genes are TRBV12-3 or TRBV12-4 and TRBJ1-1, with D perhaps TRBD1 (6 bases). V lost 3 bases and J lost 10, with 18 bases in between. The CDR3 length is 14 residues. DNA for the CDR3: TGTGCCAGCAGTTTTTCCTCACAGGGACTAGGAGCTTTCTTT. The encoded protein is CASSFSSQGLGAFF.

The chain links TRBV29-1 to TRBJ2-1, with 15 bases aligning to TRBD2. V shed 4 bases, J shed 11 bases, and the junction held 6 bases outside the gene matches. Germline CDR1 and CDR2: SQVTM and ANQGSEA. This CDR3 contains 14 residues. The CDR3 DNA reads TGCAGCGTTGTTGTGGGACTAGCGGGAGGTAAGCAGTTCTTC. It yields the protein CSVVVGLAGGKQFF.

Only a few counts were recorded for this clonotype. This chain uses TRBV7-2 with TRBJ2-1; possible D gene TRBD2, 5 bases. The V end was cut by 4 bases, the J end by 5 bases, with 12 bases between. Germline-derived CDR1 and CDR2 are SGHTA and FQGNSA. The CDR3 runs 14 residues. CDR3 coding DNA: TGTGCCAGCAGCTCGGACTTTCTCAACAATGAGCAGTTCTTC. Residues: CASSSDFLNNEQFF.

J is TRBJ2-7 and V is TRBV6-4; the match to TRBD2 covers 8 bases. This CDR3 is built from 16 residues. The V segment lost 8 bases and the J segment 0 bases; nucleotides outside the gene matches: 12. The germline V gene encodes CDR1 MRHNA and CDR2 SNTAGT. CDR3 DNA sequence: TGTGCCAGCGGGGCGGGAGCTAGCGGGTGCTCCTACGAGCAGTACTTC. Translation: CASGAGASGCSYEQYF.

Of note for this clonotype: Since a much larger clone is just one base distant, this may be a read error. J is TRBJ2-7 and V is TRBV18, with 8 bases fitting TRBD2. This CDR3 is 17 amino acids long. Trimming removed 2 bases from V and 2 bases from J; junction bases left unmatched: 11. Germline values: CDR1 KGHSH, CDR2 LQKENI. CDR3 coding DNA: TGTGCCAGCTCACCATCTCCAGCGGGAGTACAACCCTACGAGCAGTACTTC. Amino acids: CASSPSPAGVQPYEQYF.

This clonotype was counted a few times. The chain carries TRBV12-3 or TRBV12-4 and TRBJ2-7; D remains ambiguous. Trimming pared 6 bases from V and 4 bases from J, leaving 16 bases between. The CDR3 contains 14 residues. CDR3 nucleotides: TGTGCCAGCAGCTCCAGGTCGACGGGTTACGAGCAGTACTTC. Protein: CASSSRSTGYEQYF.

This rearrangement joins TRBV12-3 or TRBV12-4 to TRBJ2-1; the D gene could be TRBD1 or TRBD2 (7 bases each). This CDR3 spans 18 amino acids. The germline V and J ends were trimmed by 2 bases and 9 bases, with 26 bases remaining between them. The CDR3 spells CASSLWALRGRVRVEQFF. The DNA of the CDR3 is TGTGCCAGCAGTTTATGGGCCCTCAGGGGGAGGGTCAGGGTTGAGCAGTTCTTC.

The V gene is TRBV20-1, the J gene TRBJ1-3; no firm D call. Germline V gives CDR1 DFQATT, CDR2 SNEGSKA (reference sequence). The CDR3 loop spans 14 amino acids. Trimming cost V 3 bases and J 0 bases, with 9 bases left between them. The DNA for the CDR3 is TGCAGTGCTAGGGCACACATCTCTGGAAACACCATATATTTT. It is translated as CSARAHISGNTIYF.

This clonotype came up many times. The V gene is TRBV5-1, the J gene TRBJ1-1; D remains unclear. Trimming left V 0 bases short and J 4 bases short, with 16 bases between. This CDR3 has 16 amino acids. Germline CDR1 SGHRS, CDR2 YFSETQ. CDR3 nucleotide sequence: TGCGCCAGCAGCTTGGGAGGTCGCCAGAGCTTCACTGAAGCTTTCTTT. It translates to CASSLGGRQSFTEAFF.

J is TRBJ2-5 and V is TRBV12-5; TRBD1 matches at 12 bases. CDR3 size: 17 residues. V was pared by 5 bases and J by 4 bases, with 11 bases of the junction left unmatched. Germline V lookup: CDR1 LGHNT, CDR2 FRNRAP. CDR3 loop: CASGPRRGTGGRETQYF. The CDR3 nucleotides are TGTGCTAGTGGTCCCCGGCGGGGGACAGGGGGCAGAGAGACCCAGTACTTC.

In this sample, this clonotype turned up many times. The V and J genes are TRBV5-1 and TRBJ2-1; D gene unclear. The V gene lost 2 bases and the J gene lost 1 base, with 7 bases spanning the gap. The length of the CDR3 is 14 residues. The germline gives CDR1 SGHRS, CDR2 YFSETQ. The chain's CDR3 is CASSFWWSYNEQFF. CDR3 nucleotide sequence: TGCGCCAGCAGCTTTTGGTGGTCCTACAATGAGCAGTTCTTC.

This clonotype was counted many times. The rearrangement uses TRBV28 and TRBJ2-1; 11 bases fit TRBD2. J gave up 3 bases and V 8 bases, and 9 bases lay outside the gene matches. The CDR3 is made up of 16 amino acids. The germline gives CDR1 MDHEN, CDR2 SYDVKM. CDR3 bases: TGTGCCAGCTCCTCCATTCTAGCGGGAGGCTACAATGAGCAGTTCTTC. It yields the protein CASSSILAGGYNEQFF.

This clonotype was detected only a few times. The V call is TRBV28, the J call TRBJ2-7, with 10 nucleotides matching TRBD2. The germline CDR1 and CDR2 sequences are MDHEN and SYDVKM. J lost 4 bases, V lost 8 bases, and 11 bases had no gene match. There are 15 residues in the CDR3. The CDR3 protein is CASRNLAGGTYEQYF. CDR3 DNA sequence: TGTGCCAGCCGGAACTTAGCGGGAGGAACATACGAGCAGTACTTC.

The DNA for the CDR3 is TGCAGTGCCCAGCGGGCGAGCTCCTACAATGAGCAGTTCTTC. Residues: CSAQRASSYNEQFF. This chain uses TRBV20-1 with TRBJ2-1; perhaps TRBD2 as D (6 bases). This CDR3 comprises 14 residues. Looked up from germline, CDR1 is DFQATT and CDR2 is SNEGSKA (reference sequence). Trimming pared 6 bases from V and 0 bases from J, leaving 12 bases between.

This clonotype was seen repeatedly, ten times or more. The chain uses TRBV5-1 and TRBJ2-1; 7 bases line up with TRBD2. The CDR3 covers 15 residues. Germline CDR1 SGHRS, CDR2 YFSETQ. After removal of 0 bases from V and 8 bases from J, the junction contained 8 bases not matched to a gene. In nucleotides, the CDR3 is TGCGCCAGCAGCTTGGTGACGGGAGGTGGCGATGAGCAGTTCTTC. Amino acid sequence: CASSLVTGGGDEQFF. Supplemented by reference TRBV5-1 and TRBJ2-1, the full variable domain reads KAGVTQTPRYLIKTRGQQVTLSCSPISGHRSVSWYQQTPGQGLQFLFEYFSETQRNKGNFPGRFSGRQFSNSRSEMNVSTLELGDSALYLCASSLVTGGGDEQFFGPGTRLTVL.

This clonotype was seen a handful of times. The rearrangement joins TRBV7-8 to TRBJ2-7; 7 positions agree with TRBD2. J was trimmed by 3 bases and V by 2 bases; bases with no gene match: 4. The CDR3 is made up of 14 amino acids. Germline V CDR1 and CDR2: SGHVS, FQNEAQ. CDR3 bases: TGTGCCAGCAGCTTAAAGACGGGAGGCTACGAGCAGTACTTC. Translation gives CASSLKTGGYEQYF.

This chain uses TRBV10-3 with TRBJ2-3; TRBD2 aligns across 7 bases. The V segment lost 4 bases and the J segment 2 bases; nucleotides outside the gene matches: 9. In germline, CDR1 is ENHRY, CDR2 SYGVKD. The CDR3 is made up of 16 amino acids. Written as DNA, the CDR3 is TGTGCCATCAGTGCCGACCGGGACTATTACACAGATACGCAGTATTTT. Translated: CAISADRDYYTDTQYF.

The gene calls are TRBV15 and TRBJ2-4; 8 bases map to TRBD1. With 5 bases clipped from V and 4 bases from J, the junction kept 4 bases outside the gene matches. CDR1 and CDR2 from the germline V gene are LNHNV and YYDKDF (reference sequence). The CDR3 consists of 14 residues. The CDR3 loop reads CATSSRDRKNIQYF. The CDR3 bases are TGTGCCACCAGCTCCCGGGACAGGAAAAACATTCAGTACTTC.

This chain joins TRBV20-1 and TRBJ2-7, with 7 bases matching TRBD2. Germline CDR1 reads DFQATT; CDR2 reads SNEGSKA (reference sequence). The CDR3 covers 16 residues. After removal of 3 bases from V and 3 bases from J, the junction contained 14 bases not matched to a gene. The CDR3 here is CSASRQNLAADYEQYF. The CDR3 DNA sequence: TGCAGTGCTAGCCGACAGAACCTAGCGGCAGACTACGAGCAGTACTTC.

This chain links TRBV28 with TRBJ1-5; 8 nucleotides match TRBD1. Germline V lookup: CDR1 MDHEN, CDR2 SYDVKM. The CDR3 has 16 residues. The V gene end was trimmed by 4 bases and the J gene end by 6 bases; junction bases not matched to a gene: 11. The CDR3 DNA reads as TGTGCCAGCAGTTATCTCCCCAGGGGGCAAGGTCAGCCCCAGCATTTT. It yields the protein CASSYLPRGQGQPQHF.

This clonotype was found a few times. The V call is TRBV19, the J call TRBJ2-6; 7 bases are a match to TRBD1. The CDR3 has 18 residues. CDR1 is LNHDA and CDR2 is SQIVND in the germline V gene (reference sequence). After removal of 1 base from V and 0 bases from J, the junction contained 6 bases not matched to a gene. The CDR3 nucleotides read TGTGCCAGTAGTATAGGGACAGGACTGAACTCTGGGGCCAACGTCCTGACTTTC. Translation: CASSIGTGLNSGANVLTF.

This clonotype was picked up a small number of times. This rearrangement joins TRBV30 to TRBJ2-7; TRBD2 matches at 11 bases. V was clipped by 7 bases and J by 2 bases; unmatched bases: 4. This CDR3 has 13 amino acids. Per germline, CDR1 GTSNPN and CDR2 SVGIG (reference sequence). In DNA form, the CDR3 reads TGTGCCTTCCTAGCGGGAGGACCCTACGAGCAGTACTTC. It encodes CAFLAGGPYEQYF.

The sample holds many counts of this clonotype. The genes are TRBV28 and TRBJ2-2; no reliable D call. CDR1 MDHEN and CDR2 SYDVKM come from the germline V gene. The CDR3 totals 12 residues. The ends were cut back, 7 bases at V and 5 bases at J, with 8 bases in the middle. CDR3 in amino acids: CASNINTGELFF. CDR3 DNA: TGTGCCAGCAACATTAATACCGGGGAGCTGTTTTTT.

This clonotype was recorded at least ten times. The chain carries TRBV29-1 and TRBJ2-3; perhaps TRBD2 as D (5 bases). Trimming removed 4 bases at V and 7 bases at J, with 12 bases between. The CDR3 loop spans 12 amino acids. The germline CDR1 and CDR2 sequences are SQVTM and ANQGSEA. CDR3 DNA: TGCAGCGTTGGACTAAATGGAAATACGCAGTATTTT. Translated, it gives CSVGLNGNTQYF.

As DNA, the CDR3 is TGCGCCAGCAGCAGCGGGACAGGGGCTGGTAATGGCTACACCTTC. Translating gives CASSSGTGAGNGYTF. The chain has TRBV4-3 and TRBJ1-2; 10 bases line up with TRBD1. The CDR3 has 15 amino acids. Germline trimming cut 5 bases from V and 6 bases from J; bases unmatched to any gene: 9. Germline CDR1 is LGHNA and CDR2 is YSLEER.